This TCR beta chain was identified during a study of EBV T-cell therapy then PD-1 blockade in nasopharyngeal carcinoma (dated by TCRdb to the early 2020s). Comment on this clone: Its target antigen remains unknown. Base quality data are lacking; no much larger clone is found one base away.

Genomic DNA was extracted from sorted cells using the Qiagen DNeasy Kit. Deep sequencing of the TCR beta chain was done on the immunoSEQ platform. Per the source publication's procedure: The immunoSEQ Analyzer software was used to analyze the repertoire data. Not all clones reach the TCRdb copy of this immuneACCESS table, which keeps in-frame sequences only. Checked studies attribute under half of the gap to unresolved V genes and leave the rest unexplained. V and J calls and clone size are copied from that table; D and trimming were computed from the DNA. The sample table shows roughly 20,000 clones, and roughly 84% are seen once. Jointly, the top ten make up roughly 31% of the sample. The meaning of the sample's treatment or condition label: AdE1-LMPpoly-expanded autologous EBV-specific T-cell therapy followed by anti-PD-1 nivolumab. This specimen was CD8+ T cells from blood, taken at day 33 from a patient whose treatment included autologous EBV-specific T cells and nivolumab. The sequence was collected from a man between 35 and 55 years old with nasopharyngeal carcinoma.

CDR3 region: CASSEGEASGYTF. The DNA is as follows: TGTGCCAGCAGTGAAGGGGAGGCCTCTGGCTACACCTTC. This receptor chain uses TRBV6-1 and TRBJ1-2; confidence is insufficient to name the D gene. Trimming removed 1 base from V and 7 bases from J, leaving 10 bases between the germline ends. In the germline V gene, CDR1 corresponds to MNHNS and CDR2 to SASEGT. The CDR3 starts with the cysteine, ends with the phenylalanine, and has 13 residues. Only the CDR3 portion is preserved as DNA: 39 bases, with reading frame beginning at the first base.